This T cell receptor beta chain came from a study of molecular identifiers for immune sequencing clone quantification. General study results and limits: Clones that exceeded 20 RNA copies held over 99% of effector molecules, yet under 1% in naive cells.

This CDR3 is built from 12 residues. V lost 7 bases to trimming and J lost 5 bases, with 13 bases between them. Germline values: CDR1 SGHTS, CDR2 YDEGEE. This clonotype has a count of ten or more. No antigen is known for it. Both previously described methods and listed TCR primers were employed to make bulk TCR libraries. TCRdb used MiXCR to reprocess the PCR reads, holding one entry per CDR3 protein. The profile shows about 320,000 distinct CDR3 sequences, about a fifth of them singletons. Naive CD8 library inputs spanned 20,000 to 1,000,000 sorted cells and 10%, 30% or 50% RNA. For naive CD8 T cells, sorting used the CD8+CD4-CCR7+CD45RA+ phenotype.

This chain joins TRBV5-8 and TRBJ2-7, with a possible D match to TRBD1 (6 bases). The TCR comes from a human donor in good health. Some libraries in this study had Jurkat cell RNA spiked in. The sequenced sample consisted of naive CD8+ T cells from blood, with Jurkat cell RNA spiked in. The subset is: FACS-sorted CD8+CD4-CCR7+CD45RA+ naive T cells. CDR3 sequence reads: CASEQGAHEQYF. The CDR3 nucleotides are TGTGCCAGCGAACAGGGTGCCCACGAGCAGTACTTC.